This T cell receptor beta chain stems from a study of blood T cell repertoires in COVID-19. At the level of the study: Samples representing acute and convalescent COVID-19 were sourced from the United States, Italy and Spain.

CDR1 SGHKS and CDR2 YYEKEE come from the germline V gene (reference sequence). Trimming took off 2 bases at V and 5 bases at J, with 10 bases between the two ends. The length of the CDR3 is 13 residues. Generated by immunoSEQ multiplex PCR, the TCRdb table keeps only in-frame clones and is missing some. The profile covers some 210,000 clones, with 80% to 85% appearing a single time and 8.9% taken by the ten largest. In its sample, this clone was seen a few times. The chain links TRBV5-5 to TRBJ2-5; possibly TRBD1 for D (7 bases). The sequenced sample was PBMCs or T cells enriched from blood (not recorded which). The receptor was isolated from a woman aged 45 to 65 with acute COVID-19. CDR3 nucleotides: TGTGCCAGCAGCTTTCAGGGGGGCGAGACCCAGTACTTC. Translated, it gives CASSFQGGETQYF.